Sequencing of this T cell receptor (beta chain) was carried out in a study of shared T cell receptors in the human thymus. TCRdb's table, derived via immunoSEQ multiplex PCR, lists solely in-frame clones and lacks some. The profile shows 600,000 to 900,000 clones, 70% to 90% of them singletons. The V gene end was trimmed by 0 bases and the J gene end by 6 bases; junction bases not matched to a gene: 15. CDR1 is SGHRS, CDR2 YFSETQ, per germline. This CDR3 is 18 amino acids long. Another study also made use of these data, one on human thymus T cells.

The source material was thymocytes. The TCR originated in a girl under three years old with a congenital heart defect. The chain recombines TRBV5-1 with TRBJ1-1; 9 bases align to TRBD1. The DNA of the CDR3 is TGCGCCAGCAGCTTGGATCGGGGACAGGGCTCGTTAACGGCTGAAGCTTTCTTT. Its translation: CASSLDRGQGSLTAEAFF. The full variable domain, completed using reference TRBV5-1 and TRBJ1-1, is KAGVTQTPRYLIKTRGQQVTLSCSPISGHRSVSWYQQTPGQGLQFLFEYFSETQRNKGNFPGRFSGRQFSNSRSEMNVSTLELGDSALYLCASSLDRGQGSLTAEAFFGQGTRLTVV.